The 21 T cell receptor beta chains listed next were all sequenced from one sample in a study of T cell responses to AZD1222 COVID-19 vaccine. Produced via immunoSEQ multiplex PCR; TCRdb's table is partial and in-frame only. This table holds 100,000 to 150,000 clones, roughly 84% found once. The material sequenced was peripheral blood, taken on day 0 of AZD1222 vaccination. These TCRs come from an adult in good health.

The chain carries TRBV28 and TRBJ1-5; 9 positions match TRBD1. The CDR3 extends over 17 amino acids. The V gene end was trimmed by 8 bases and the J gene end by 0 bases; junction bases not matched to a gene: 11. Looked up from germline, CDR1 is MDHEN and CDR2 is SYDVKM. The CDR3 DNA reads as TGTGCCAGCTCTAGGGGACAGGGAATATATAGCAATCAGCCCCAGCATTTT. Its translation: CASSRGQGIYSNQPQHF.

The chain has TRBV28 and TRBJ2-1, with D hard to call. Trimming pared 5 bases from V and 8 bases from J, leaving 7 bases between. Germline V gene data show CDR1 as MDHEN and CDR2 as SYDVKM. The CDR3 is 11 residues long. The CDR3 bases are TGTGCCAGCAGTAGAGGTCATGAGCAGTTCTTC. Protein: CASSRGHEQFF.

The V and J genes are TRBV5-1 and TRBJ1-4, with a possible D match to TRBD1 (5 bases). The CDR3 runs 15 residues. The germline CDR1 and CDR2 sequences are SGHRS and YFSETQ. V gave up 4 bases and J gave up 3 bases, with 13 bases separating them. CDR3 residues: CASSPGTLANEKLFF. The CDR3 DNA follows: TGCGCCAGCAGCCCGGGGACTTTAGCTAATGAAAAACTGTTTTTT.

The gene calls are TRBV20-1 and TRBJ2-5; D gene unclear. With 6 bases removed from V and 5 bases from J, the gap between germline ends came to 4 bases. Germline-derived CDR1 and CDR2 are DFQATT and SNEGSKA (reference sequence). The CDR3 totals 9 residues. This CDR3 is CSAGETQYF. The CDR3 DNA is TGCAGTGCCGGGGAGACCCAGTACTTC.

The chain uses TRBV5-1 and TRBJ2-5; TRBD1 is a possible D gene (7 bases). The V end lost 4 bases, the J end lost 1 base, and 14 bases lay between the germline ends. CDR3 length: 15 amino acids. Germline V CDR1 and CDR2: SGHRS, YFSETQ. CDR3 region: CASSNGGGLQETQYF. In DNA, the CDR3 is TGCGCCAGCAGCAATGGAGGGGGCCTCCAAGAGACCCAGTACTTC.

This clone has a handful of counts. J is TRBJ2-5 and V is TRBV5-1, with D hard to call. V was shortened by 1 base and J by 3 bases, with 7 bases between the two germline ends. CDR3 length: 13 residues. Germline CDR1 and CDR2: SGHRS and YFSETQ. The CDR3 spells CASSLNPEETQYF. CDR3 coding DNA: TGCGCCAGCAGCTTGAACCCCGAAGAGACCCAGTACTTC.

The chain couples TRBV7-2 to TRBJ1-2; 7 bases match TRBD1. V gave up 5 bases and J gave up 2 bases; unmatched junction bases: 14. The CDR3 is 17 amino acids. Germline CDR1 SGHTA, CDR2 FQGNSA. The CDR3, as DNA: TGTGCCAGCAGCCCAGGGGGGCTCGGACACTGGAACTATGGCTACACCTTC. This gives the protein CASSPGGLGHWNYGYTF.

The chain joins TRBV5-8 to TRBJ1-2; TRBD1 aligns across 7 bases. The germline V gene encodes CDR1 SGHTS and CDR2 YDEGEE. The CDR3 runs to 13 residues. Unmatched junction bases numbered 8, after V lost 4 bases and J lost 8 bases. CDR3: CASSPEGARGYTF. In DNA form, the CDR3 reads TGTGCCAGCAGCCCAGAGGGGGCGCGGGGCTACACCTTC. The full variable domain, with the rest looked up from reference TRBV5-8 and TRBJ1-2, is EAGVTQSPTHLIKTRGQQATLRCSPISGHTSVYWYQQALGLGLQFLLWYDEGEERNRGNFPPRFSGRQFPNYSSELNVNALELEDSALYLCASSPEGARGYTFGSGTRLTVV.

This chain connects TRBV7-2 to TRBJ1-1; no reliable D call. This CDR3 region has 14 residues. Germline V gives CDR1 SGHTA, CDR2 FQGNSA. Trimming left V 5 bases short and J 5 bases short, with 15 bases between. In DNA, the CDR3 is TGTGCCAGCAGCCCGGGTCCAGTGGGGACTGAAGCTTTCTTT. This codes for CASSPGPVGTEAFF.

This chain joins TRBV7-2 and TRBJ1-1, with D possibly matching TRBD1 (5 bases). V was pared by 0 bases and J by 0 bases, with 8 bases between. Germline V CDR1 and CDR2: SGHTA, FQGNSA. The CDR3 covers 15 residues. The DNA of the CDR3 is TGTGCCAGCAGCTTAGCCCGGGGCTTGAACACTGAAGCTTTCTTT. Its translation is CASSLARGLNTEAFF.

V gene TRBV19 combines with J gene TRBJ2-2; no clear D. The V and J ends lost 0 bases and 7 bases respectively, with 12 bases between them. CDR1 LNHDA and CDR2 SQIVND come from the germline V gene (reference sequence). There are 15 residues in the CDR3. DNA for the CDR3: TGTGCCAGTAGTATAGAAGGCGGTGGAGTCGGGGAGCTGTTTTTT. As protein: CASSIEGGGVGELFF.

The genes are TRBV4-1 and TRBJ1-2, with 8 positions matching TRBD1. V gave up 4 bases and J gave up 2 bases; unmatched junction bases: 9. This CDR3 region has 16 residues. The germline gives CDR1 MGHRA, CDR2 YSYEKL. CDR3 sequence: CASSPSLGTGNYGYTF. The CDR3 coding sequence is TGCGCCAGCAGCCCCTCTTTGGGGACAGGCAACTATGGCTACACCTTC.

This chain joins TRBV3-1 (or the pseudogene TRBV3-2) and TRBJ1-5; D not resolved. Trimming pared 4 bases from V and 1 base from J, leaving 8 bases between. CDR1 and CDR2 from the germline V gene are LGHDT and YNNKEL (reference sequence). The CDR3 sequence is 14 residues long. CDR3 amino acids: CASSRQASNQPQHF. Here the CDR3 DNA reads TGTGCCAGCAGCCGGCAGGCCAGCAATCAGCCCCAGCATTTT.

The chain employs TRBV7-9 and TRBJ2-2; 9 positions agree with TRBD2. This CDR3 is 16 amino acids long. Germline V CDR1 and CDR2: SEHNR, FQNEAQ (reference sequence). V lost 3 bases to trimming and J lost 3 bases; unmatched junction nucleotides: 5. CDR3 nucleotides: TGTGCCAGCAGCTTCGCGTTAGCGGGGGACACCGGGGAGCTGTTTTTT. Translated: CASSFALAGDTGELFF. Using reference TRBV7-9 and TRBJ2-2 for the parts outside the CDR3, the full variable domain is DTGVSQNPRHKITKRGQNVTFRCDPISEHNRLYWYRQTLGQGPEFLTYFQNEAQLEKSRLLSDRFSAERPKGSFSTLEIQRTEQGDSAMYLCASSFALAGDTGELFFGEGSRLTVL.

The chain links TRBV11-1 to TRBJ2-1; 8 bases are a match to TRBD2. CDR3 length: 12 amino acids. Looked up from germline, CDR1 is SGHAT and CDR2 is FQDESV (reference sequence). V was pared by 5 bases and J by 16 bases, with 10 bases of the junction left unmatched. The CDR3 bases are TGTGCCAGCAGCCTCTCTCCGGGACTAGTATTCTTC. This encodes CASSLSPGLVFF.

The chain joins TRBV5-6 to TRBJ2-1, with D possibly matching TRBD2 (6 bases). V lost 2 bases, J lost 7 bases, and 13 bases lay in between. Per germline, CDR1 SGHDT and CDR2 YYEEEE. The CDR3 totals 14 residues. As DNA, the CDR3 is TGTGCCAGCAGCTTAATAAGCGGGCGGAATGAGCAGTTCTTC. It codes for CASSLISGRNEQFF.

In nucleotides, the CDR3 is TGTGCCAGCAGCGTAGGAACTAGCGGGGGCCCGGTCCAAGAGACCCAGTACTTC. This codes for CASSVGTSGGPVQETQYF. The V and J genes are TRBV9 and TRBJ2-5; TRBD2 aligns across 11 bases. From germline, CDR1 is SGDLS and CDR2 YYNGEE. The CDR3 has 18 residues. V gave up 0 bases and J gave up 1 base; unmatched junction bases: 8.

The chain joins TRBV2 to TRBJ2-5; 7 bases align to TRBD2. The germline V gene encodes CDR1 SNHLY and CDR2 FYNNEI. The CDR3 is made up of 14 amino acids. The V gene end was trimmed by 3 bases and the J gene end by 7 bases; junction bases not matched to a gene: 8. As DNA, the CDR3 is TGTGCCAGCAGTGAGCGAGCGGGATCTTGGACCCAGTACTTC. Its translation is CASSERAGSWTQYF.

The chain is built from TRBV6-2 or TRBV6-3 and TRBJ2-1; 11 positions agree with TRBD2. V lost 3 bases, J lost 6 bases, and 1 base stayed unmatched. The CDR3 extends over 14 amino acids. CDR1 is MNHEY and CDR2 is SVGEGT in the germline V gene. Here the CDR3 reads CASSYSGGGNEQFF. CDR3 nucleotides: TGTGCCAGCAGTTATAGCGGGGGGGGCAATGAGCAGTTCTTC.

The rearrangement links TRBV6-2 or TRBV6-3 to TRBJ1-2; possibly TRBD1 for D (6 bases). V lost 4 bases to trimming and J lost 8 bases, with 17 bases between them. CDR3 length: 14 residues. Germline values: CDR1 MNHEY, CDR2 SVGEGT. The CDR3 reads CASSSIQGMPGYTF. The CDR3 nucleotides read TGTGCCAGCAGTTCGATACAGGGAATGCCAGGCTACACCTTC.

The chain's CDR3 is CASSVGILAASTDTQYF. In nucleotides, the CDR3 is TGTGCCAGCAGCGTAGGTATACTAGCGGCTAGCACAGATACGCAGTATTTT. The chain uses TRBV9 and TRBJ2-3, with 8 bases that match TRBD2. Germline lookup yields CDR1 SGDLS and CDR2 YYNGEE. Unmatched junction bases numbered 6, after V lost 0 bases and J lost 0 bases. The CDR3 has 17 residues.